Listed below are T cell receptor beta chains from one sample, sequenced in a study of blood T cell repertoires in COVID-19. Profiling relied on immunoSEQ multiplex PCR, and the TCRdb table lists in-frame clones only, not all of them. Of about 260,000 clones in the sample, around 90% were seen once. The sequenced sample consisted of peripheral blood. The receptors were gathered from a human donor in a cohort sampled during active COVID-19. CDR3s include the opening cysteine and the closing phenylalanine or tryptophan. Each record gives: V gene, D gene, J gene, CDR3 DNA, CDR3 protein. The D gene is left open where the match is weak.

v_call: TRBV6-5; d_call: .; j_call: TRBJ1-1; cdr3_nt: TGTGCCAGCAGTTACTCGCTGACACTGAACACTGAAGCTTTCTTT; cdr3_aa: CASSYSLTLNTEAFF
v_call: TRBV10-2; d_call: TRBD2; j_call: TRBJ2-5; cdr3_nt: TGCGCCAGCAGTGAGGGAGGGAGGGTTGGGACCCAGTACTTC; cdr3_aa: CASSEGGRVGTQYF
v_call: TRBV7-9; d_call: .; j_call: TRBJ1-1; cdr3_nt: TGTGCCAGCAGCTTGGGAGGGCTTGGGACTGAAGCTTTCTTT; cdr3_aa: CASSLGGLGTEAFF
v_call: TRBV29-1; d_call: TRBD1; j_call: TRBJ1-2; cdr3_nt: TGCAGCGTTGAAGCAGACAGGGGCGGCTACACCTTC; cdr3_aa: CSVEADRGGYTF
v_call: TRBV7-6; d_call: TRBD2; j_call: TRBJ2-1; cdr3_nt: TGTGCCAGCAGCTTTACTAGCGGGGGGAACTACAATGAGCAGTTCTTC; cdr3_aa: CASSFTSGGNYNEQFF
v_call: TRBV19; d_call: TRBD1; j_call: TRBJ1-1; cdr3_nt: TGTGCCAGTAGTATAGATTGGAGGGACAGAAGGAACACTGAAGCTTTCTTT; cdr3_aa: CASSIDWRDRRNTEAFF
v_call: TRBV5-4; d_call: TRBD1; j_call: TRBJ2-7; cdr3_nt: TGTGCCAGCAGCTTGGGCTCAGGGGGATACGAGCAGTACTTC; cdr3_aa: CASSLGSGGYEQYF
v_call: TRBV4-3; d_call: TRBD2; j_call: TRBJ2-7; cdr3_nt: TGCGCCAGCAGCCAAGACGGGGGGACCGTTTCCGGGACTAGTTACGAGCAGTACTTC; cdr3_aa: CASSQDGGTVSGTSYEQYF
v_call: TRBV10-3; d_call: .; j_call: TRBJ1-2; cdr3_nt: TGTGCCATCAGTGAGGGCGGATATGGCTACACCTTC; cdr3_aa: CAISEGGYGYTF
v_call: TRBV28; d_call: .; j_call: TRBJ1-2; cdr3_nt: TGTGCCAGCATGGTGGCCGGAGGCTATGGCTACACCTTC; cdr3_aa: CASMVAGGYGYTF
v_call: TRBV18; d_call: TRBD2; j_call: TRBJ2-5; cdr3_nt: TGTGCCAGCTCGGAAGCGGGAGGACCTAAAGAGACCCAGTACTTC; cdr3_aa: CASSEAGGPKETQYF